This T cell receptor (beta chain) was sequenced for a study of blood T cell repertoires in COVID-19. Study details: The study drew acute and convalescent COVID-19 samples from the United States, Italy and Spain. The cDNA or gDNA used as material had been derived from T cells, B-cell-depleted T cells, or PBMCs.

V lost 5 bases and J 3 bases, leaving 13 bases between the germline ends. Per germline, CDR1 MNHEY and CDR2 SVGEGT. This CDR3 comprises 14 residues. Original processing notes: Reference gene primer amplification in the assay estimated nucleated cell counts. Repertoires were generated with immunoSEQ multiplex PCR, while TCRdb's copy carries only in-frame clones and drops some. From that table come the V and J calls and clone size; the DNA was used to work out D and trimming. The sample yields some 130,000 clones, roughly three quarters seen once. The chain carries TRBV6-2 or TRBV6-3 and TRBJ2-5; possibly TRBD1 for D (6 bases). Sequencing input: peripheral blood. The TCR sequence derives from a woman in her 70s with acute or convalescent COVID-19. CDR3 in amino acids: CASSQTTGKETQYF. In DNA, the CDR3 is TGTGCCAGCAGTCAAACGACAGGAAAAGAGACCCAGTACTTC.